This T cell receptor beta chain was sequenced during a study of T cells after yellow fever vaccination. Study-level information: The authors prepared low-cell-number fractions using SMART-Seq v4 Ultra Low Input. Regarding the study as a whole: Contaminating bulk clonotypes could be abundant in FACS-sorted repertoires. The booster response re-showed most primary clones: approximately 95% CD4, approximately 90% CD8.

CDR1 and CDR2 from the germline V gene are SGHNT and YYREEE (reference sequence). The length of the CDR3 is 15 residues. The V end was cut by 1 base, the J end by 2 bases, with 10 bases between. Researchers made TCR cDNA using 5'RACE template switching, and this step added a universal primer site and UMIs. TCRdb reprocessed the 5' RACE reads with MiXCR, giving one entry per CDR3 protein. The sample carries 200,000 to 250,000 distinct CDR3 sequences, less than 9% recorded once. Points on this clonotype: Its specificity is not known.

The chain uses TRBV5-4 and TRBJ2-4; D uncertain. The source is a man aged 25 to 45 who received the YFV17D yellow fever vaccine. Specimen: CD4+ T cells sorted from PBMCs, collected 15 days after the yellow fever booster vaccination. The CDR3 coding sequence is TGTGCCAGCAGCTTGCGTTCAGCTACCAAAAACATTCAGTACTTC. Translating gives CASSLRSATKNIQYF.